This T cell receptor (beta chain) was identified in a study of cytomegalovirus exposure and HLA in healthy donors. PCR primers comprised 60 Vbeta and 13 Jbeta primers. Using immunoSEQ multiplex PCR, the repertoire was profiled, and TCRdb retains in-frame clones only, with some absent. The sample carries some 200,000 clones, around 81% recorded once. Germline loops: CDR1 MGHRA, CDR2 YSYEKL. The CDR3 length is 16 residues. The V end was cut by 4 bases, the J end by 3 bases, with 16 bases between. V is TRBV4-1 and J is TRBJ2-1, with a tentative D call TRBD2 (5 bases). The clonotype comes from a woman in her 30s in good health and CMV-seronegative. The sequencing input was PBMCs. CDR3 protein: CASSLSQGLIYNEQFF. The CDR3 nucleotides read TGCGCCAGCAGCCTAAGTCAAGGACTCATCTACAATGAGCAGTTCTTC.